This TCR beta chain derives from a study of blood T cell repertoires in COVID-19. Study information: COVID-19 samples, acute and convalescent, were from the United States, Italy and Spain.

Study members were between about 18 and 95 years old and lived in 24 US regions. Participant-given clinical history determined each cohort assignment. Libraries were prepared by immunoSEQ multiplex PCR; TCRdb keeps only in-frame clonotypes and omits some of them. Of 260,000 or so clones listed, about nine tenths are singletons. Sequenced input: PBMCs or T cells enriched from blood (not recorded which). The clonotype was recovered from a man aged 18 to 30 who had recovered from COVID-19.

Written as DNA, the CDR3 is TGTGCCAGCAGCGCCTCGGGACAGGGGAACACTGAAGCTTTCTTT. Amino acid sequence: CASSASGQGNTEAFF. The chain joins TRBV9 to TRBJ1-1; 9 bases align to TRBD1. The J segment lost 1 base and the V segment lost 3 bases, leaving 4 bases of the junction unmatched. Germline V gene data show CDR1 as SGDLS and CDR2 as YYNGEE. CDR3 length: 15 residues.